These 17 T cell receptor beta chains were sequenced from one sample in a study of T-cell memory formation after mild COVID-19 (dated by TCRdb to the early 2020s). The receptor library was made with 5' RACE. TCRdb records Illumina NovaSeq 6000 as the sequencer. TCRdb ran its own pipeline on the public reads, namely fastp trimming at Q25 and MiXCR clone calling, and kept in-frame beta chains. Entries are consolidated by CDR3 protein sequence, retaining the most common genes and DNA. For this sample the table gives roughly 400,000 distinct CDR3 sequences, of which roughly 26% were detected only once. The ten largest clones take up 8.8% of the sample. Sequenced input: PBMCs or a T cell subset sorted from them (not recorded which). All receptors derive from an adult woman who had mild COVID-19 (a few samples of this study predate the infection). The sample titles of this study are shuffled in the database, so cell type and time point are left out; the donor was told from shared clones.

The chain carries TRBV20-1 and TRBJ2-3; TRBD1 might be the D (6 bases). Germline lookup yields CDR1 DFQATT and CDR2 SNEGSKA (reference sequence). The CDR3 totals 16 residues. Trimming left V 0 bases short and J 2 bases short, with 15 bases between. The CDR3 region has the DNA TGCAGTGCTAGAGATCTCAGGCAGGGGCTCACAGATACGCAGTATTTT. Its protein product is CSARDLRQGLTDTQYF.

The chain combines TRBV27 with TRBJ2-3, with a possible D match to TRBD2 (6 bases). Germline values: CDR1 MNHEY, CDR2 SMNVEV (reference sequence). CDR3 length: 15 amino acids. V was clipped by 3 bases and J by 0 bases, with 10 bases between them. The CDR3: CASSFRGVSTDTQYF. The CDR3 nucleotides read TGTGCCAGCAGTTTTCGCGGGGTTAGCACAGATACGCAGTATTTT.

This clonotype appeared a few times. This chain links TRBV10-3 with TRBJ2-3; D is unclear. The germline CDR1 and CDR2 sequences are ENHRY and SYGVKD. V dropped 5 bases and J dropped 1 base, with 13 bases sitting between them. This CDR3 spans 15 amino acids. CDR3 DNA: TGTGCCATCAGTTCTGAGCCCTCGGGCACAGATACGCAGTATTTT. Translation gives CAISSEPSGTDTQYF.

In its sample, this clonotype was seen a few times. The chain joins TRBV7-7 to TRBJ2-2; no clear D. Trimming took off 1 base at V and 4 bases at J, with 19 bases between the two ends. The CDR3 sequence is 18 residues long. CDR1 is SSHAT and CDR2 is FNYEAQ in the germline V gene (reference sequence). The chain's CDR3 is CASSLGLAGGSPTGELFF. CDR3 in DNA: TGTGCCAGCAGCTTAGGCTTGGCAGGTGGATCCCCCACCGGGGAGCTGTTTTTT.

The chain joins TRBV29-1 to TRBJ1-1; D is unclear. From germline, CDR1 is SQVTM and CDR2 ANQGSEA. This CDR3 comprises 12 residues. Deletions cut 4 bases from V and 0 bases from J, with 6 bases between. The CDR3 protein is CSVGIMNTEAFF. CDR3 in DNA: TGCAGCGTTGGCATCATGAACACTGAAGCTTTCTTT.

The CDR3 DNA reads TGTGCCAGCAGCTTGGGCCAGGGGAATGGTGAAGCTTTCTTT. Its translation is CASSLGQGNGEAFF. The chain recombines TRBV7-9 with TRBJ1-1; weak D call: TRBD1 (6 bases). The germline CDR1 and CDR2 sequences are SEHNR and FQNEAQ (reference sequence). The CDR3 spans 14 residues. V lost 3 bases to trimming and J lost 7 bases, with 15 bases between them.

This clonotype was counted only a few times. The chain has TRBV5-1 and TRBJ2-6; 9 bases fit TRBD1. Unmatched junction bases numbered 7, after V lost 0 bases and J lost 0 bases. Germline V gene lookup returns CDR1 SGHRS and CDR2 YFSETQ. The CDR3 covers 19 residues. CDR3 DNA: TGCGCCAGCAGCTTGGGCCGGGACAGGGTTCTCTCTGGGGCCAACGTCCTGACTTTC. This codes for CASSLGRDRVLSGANVLTF.

This clonotype was seen a handful of times. This chain connects TRBV25-1 to TRBJ2-1, with a tentative D call TRBD1 (5 bases). V lost 7 bases to trimming and J lost 3 bases, with 10 bases between them. Per the germline V gene, CDR1 is MGHDK and CDR2 is SYGVNS. The CDR3 loop spans 13 amino acids. The CDR3, as DNA: TGTGCCAGCACTAAGGACATCTACAATGAGCAGTTCTTC. This sequence encodes CASTKDIYNEQFF.

This sequence joins TRBV5-6 and TRBJ1-3; a possible D gene is TRBD1 (5 bases). The CDR3 covers 16 residues. CDR1 SGHDT and CDR2 YYEEEE come from the germline V gene. Trimming removed 3 bases from V and 2 bases from J, with 15 bases in between. In DNA form, the CDR3 reads TGTGCCAGCAGCTCGACCTCAGGGATCCCTGGAAACACCATATATTTT. It yields the protein CASSSTSGIPGNTIYF. The full variable domain, completed using reference TRBV5-6 and TRBJ1-3, is DAGVTQSPTHLIKTRGQQVTLRCSPKSGHDTVSWYQQALGQGPQFIFQYYEEEERQRGNFPDRFSGHQFPNYSSELNVNALLLGDSALYLCASSSTSGIPGNTIYFGEGSWLTVV.

The chain employs TRBV12-3 or TRBV12-4 and TRBJ2-1; no firm D call. The V and J ends lost 7 bases and 7 bases respectively, with 17 bases between them. CDR3 size: 14 residues. CDR3 amino acids: CASTEPNRVNEQFF. The CDR3 coding sequence is TGTGCCAGCACCGAACCGAATCGGGTTAATGAGCAGTTCTTC.

The chain couples TRBV4-1 to TRBJ1-4; tentatively, D is TRBD1 (5 bases). The germline gives CDR1 MGHRA, CDR2 YSYEKL. The CDR3 length is 14 residues. V was cut by 1 base and J by 13 bases, with 16 bases left in between. The CDR3 protein is CASSQAPRGVGLFF. CDR3 bases: TGCGCCAGCAGCCAAGCTCCCCGAGGGGTAGGACTGTTTTTT.

The chain employs TRBV9 and TRBJ1-6; D unresolved. This CDR3 is built from 13 residues. Trimming pared 4 bases from V and 9 bases from J, leaving 11 bases between. Germline CDR1 and CDR2: SGDLS and YYNGEE. The CDR3 reads CASSPYGGSPLHF. The DNA of the CDR3 is TGTGCCAGCAGCCCATACGGAGGTTCACCCCTCCACTTT.

This clonotype was observed a handful of times. The chain couples TRBV25-1 to TRBJ1-1; D is unresolved. The V gene lost 7 bases and the J gene lost 6 bases, with 15 bases spanning the gap. From germline, CDR1 is MGHDK and CDR2 SYGVNS. The CDR3 sequence is 13 residues long. CDR3 loop: CASKISPSAEAFF. In DNA, the CDR3 is TGTGCCAGCAAAATAAGCCCGTCGGCTGAAGCTTTCTTT. Supplemented by reference TRBV25-1 and TRBJ1-1, the full variable domain reads EADIYQTPRYLVIGTGKKITLECSQTMGHDKMYWYQQDPGMELHLIHYSYGVNSTEKGDLSSESTVSRIRTEHFPLTLESARPSHTSQYLCASKISPSAEAFFGQGTRLTVV.

The sample holds many counts of this clonotype. This chain connects TRBV7-6 to TRBJ2-5, with D hard to call. The CDR3 covers 14 residues. The germline CDR1 and CDR2 sequences are SGHVS and FNYEAQ. V was trimmed by 5 bases and J by 6 bases, leaving 16 bases between them. The CDR3 sequence: CASSPMAQEKTQYF. The CDR3 region has the DNA TGTGCCAGCAGCCCCATGGCCCAGGAAAAGACCCAGTACTTC.

This clonotype was counted only a few times. This chain connects TRBV6-6 to TRBJ1-5; D gene ambiguous. V was shortened by 6 bases and J by 0 bases, with 21 bases between the two germline ends. From germline, CDR1 is MNHNY and CDR2 SVGAGI (reference sequence). This CDR3 is built from 18 residues. The CDR3 here is CASRRTGGKLHSNQPQHF. The CDR3 DNA is TGTGCCAGCAGACGTACTGGCGGGAAACTACATAGCAATCAGCCCCAGCATTTT.

This sequence joins TRBV7-2 and TRBJ1-1; TRBD1 matches at 7 bases. The CDR3 totals 14 residues. The V gene's germline CDR1 is SGHTA and CDR2 FQGNSA. V dropped 5 bases and J dropped 3; count of bases not matched to a gene: 6. CDR3 sequence: CASSINQGDTEAFF. As DNA, the CDR3 is TGTGCCAGCAGCATTAACCAGGGGGACACTGAAGCTTTCTTT.

The chain carries TRBV2 and TRBJ1-2; TRBD1 is a possible D gene (6 bases). Trimming removed 4 bases at V and 6 bases at J, with 18 bases between. Germline loops: CDR1 SNHLY, CDR2 FYNNEI. The CDR3 spans 15 residues. CDR3 amino acids: CASSAQRRGLDGYTF. CDR3 sequence (DNA): TGTGCCAGCAGTGCCCAGCGTCGGGGGCTAGATGGCTACACCTTC.